This paragraph covers one T cell receptor beta chain sequence. This entry is derived from a study of blood T cell repertoires in COVID-19. The assay was immunoSEQ multiplex PCR, and TCRdb's table has in-frame clones only and misses some. Of about 380,000 clones in the sample, around 84% are singletons; the top ten hold around 3.4%. With V trimmed by 2 bases and J by 7 bases, 13 bases remained unmatched. From germline, CDR1 is SGHDT and CDR2 YYEEEE. The CDR3 is 16 amino acids. The sample was peripheral blood. This sequence originates from a woman aged 18-35 years with acute or convalescent COVID-19. The J gene is TRBJ2-7, the V gene TRBV5-6; 9 bases map to TRBD2. As DNA, the CDR3 is TGTGCCAGCAGCTTACCGGGTAGCGGGAGTGCTAGAGAGCAGTACTTC. It is translated as CASSLPGSGSAREQYF.